This T cell receptor beta chain was documented in a study of graft-versus-host responses after intestinal transplantation. V lost 4 bases, J lost 0 bases, and 10 bases lay in between. Looked up from germline, CDR1 is SNHLY and CDR2 is FYNNEI. The CDR3 is 14 residues long. The protocol was immunoSEQ multiplex PCR, while the TCRdb copy is restricted to in-frame clones and leaves out a portion. The sample lists tens of thousands of clones, more than 90% occurring once. Comment on this clone: Its antigen is not known.

Study-wide results and caveats: Investigators detected GvH clones in recipient marrow, with some emerging earlier in ileum or blood.

V and J are TRBV2 and TRBJ2-7, with D possibly matching TRBD1 (6 bases). The clonotype originates from a human donor who received an intestinal transplant. The source was unstimulated CD4+ T cells sorted from spleen or lymph node cells, collected before intestinal transplant. The DNA of the CDR3 is TGTGCCAGCAGTGCGGACAGCCCCTCCTACGAGCAGTACTTC. This sequence encodes CASSADSPSYEQYF. Combining the CDR3 with reference TRBV2 and TRBJ2-7 gives the whole variable domain EPEVTQTPSHQVTQMGQEVILRCVPISNHLYFYWYRQILGQKVEFLVSFYNNEISEKSEIFDDQFSVERPDGSNFTLKIRSTKLEDSAMYFCASSADSPSYEQYFGPGTRLTVT.